This T cell receptor beta chain was sequenced for a study of blood T cell repertoires in COVID-19. Study-wide context: Whether acute or convalescent, the COVID-19 samples came from the United States, Italy and Spain. The cDNA or gDNA used as material had been derived from T cells, B-cell-depleted T cells, or PBMCs.

The CDR3 extends over 15 amino acids. Trimming took off 1 base at V and 6 bases at J, with 16 bases between the two ends. Germline V gene data show CDR1 as SGDLS and CDR2 as YYNGEE. Exposed enrollees encountered a COVID-19 case at some point within 2 weeks before study entry. Data came from immunoSEQ multiplex PCR; TCRdb stores just in-frame clones and leaves some out. Seen here are about 280,000 clones, roughly four fifths observed once, and the top ten hold roughly 5.3%. The chain joins TRBV9 to TRBJ1-1; D call uncertain. The clonotype originates from a man aged 35 to 55 who had been exposed to COVID-19. The sample was PBMCs or T cells enriched from blood (not recorded which). CDR3 DNA sequence: TGTGCCAGCAGCGTACAGGAGTCGTCGGGAGCTGAAGCTTTCTTT. It encodes CASSVQESSGAEAFF.